This is a list of T cell receptor beta chains from one sample in a study of shared clonotypes between healthy human individuals. The method was immunoSEQ multiplex PCR; TCRdb's version includes in-frame clones alone and lacks a portion of them. The repertoire holds some 500,000 clones, with 90% to 96% as singletons. The sample was naive CD4+ T cells sorted from blood. The source is a woman aged 25 to 45 in good health. CDR3s include the opening cysteine and the closing phenylalanine or tryptophan. D genes are given only for firm matches. Where a row states a size, it is once, few, many or the class of an expanded clone; other rows omit it.

>TRBD2|-|TRBJ2-7|TRBV10-3
CAIRLAGVYEQYF
TGTGCCATCAGGCTAGCGGGTGTCTACGAGCAGTACTTC
>-|-|TRBJ2-3|TRBV2
CASSEAEWSTDTQYF
TGTGCCAGCAGTGAGGCGGAGTGGAGCACAGATACGCAGTATTTT
>-|-|TRBJ1-3|TRBV6-5
CASSLSSGNTIYF
TGTGCCAGCAGTCTTAGCTCTGGAAACACCATATATTTT
>-|-|TRBJ1-4|TRBV27
CASRNGAGNREKLFF
TGTGCCAGTCGGAATGGGGCGGGGAACCGAGAAAAACTGTTTTTT
>TRBD2|-|TRBJ2-3|TRBV28
CASNPGLAGEHTQYF
TGTGCCAGCAACCCCGGCCTAGCGGGAGAACATACGCAGTATTTT
>-|-|TRBJ1-3|TRBV5-1
CASSLAGPGGGNTIYF
TGCGCCAGCAGCTTGGCAGGCCCAGGTGGTGGAAACACCATATATTTT
>TRBD2|-|TRBJ2-7|TRBV27
CATRLAGGSYEQYF
TGTGCCACCCGACTAGCGGGAGGATCCTACGAGCAGTACTTC
>-|-|TRBJ1-3|TRBV7-9
CASSPRRSSGNTIYF
TGTGCCAGCAGCCCCAGGAGAAGCTCTGGAAACACCATATATTTT
>-|-|TRBJ1-2|TRBV6-5
CASSSVGNWYGYTF
TGTGCCAGCAGTTCAGTCGGGAACTGGTATGGCTACACCTTC
>-|-|TRBJ2-1|TRBV20-1
CSATLGAEQFF
TGCAGTGCTACTCTTGGAGCTGAGCAGTTCTTC
>-|-|TRBJ1-6|TRBV4-1
CASSQAGLSYNSPLHF
TGCGCCAGCAGCCAAGCCGGCTTATCCTATAATTCACCCCTCCACTTT
>-|-|TRBJ2-3|TRBV9
CASSRVSLSDTQYF
TGTGCCAGCAGCCGGGTGTCCCTGTCAGATACGCAGTATTTT
>-|-|TRBJ2-7|TRBV6-5
CASTPRASGYEQYF
TGTGCCAGCACCCCCAGGGCAAGTGGTTACGAGCAGTACTTC
>-|-|TRBJ1-5|TRBV5-5
CASSLGTNQPQHF
TGTGCCAGCAGCTTGGGCACAAATCAGCCCCAGCATTTT
>-|once|TRBJ2-2|TRBV25-1
CASSASRDSNTGELFF
TGTGCCAGCAGTGCTTCCCGGGACTCGAACACCGGGGAGCTGTTTTTT
>-|-|TRBJ2-7|TRBV7-8
CASQGGLPPYEQYF
TGTGCCAGCCAAGGCGGGCTCCCCCCCTACGAGCAGTACTTC
>-|-|TRBJ2-2|TRBV9
CASSVAANELGELFF
TGTGCCAGCAGCGTAGCGGCTAATGAACTGGGGGAGCTGTTTTTT
>-|-|TRBJ2-2|TRBV4-2
CASSQVIADTGELFF
TGTGCCAGCAGCCAAGTTATAGCGGACACCGGGGAGCTGTTTTTT
>TRBD2|-|TRBJ2-7|TRBV28
CASSSTGTSGVGEQYF
TGTGCCAGCAGTTCAACCGGGACTAGCGGAGTGGGGGAGCAGTACTTC
>-|-|TRBJ2-3|TRBV6-1
CASPGITDTQYF
TGTGCCAGCCCTGGGATTACAGATACGCAGTATTTT
>TRBD2|-|TRBJ2-1|TRBV28
CASSPHRLAEVYNEQFF
TGTGCCAGCAGTCCCCACAGACTAGCCGAAGTCTACAATGAGCAGTTCTTC
>TRBD1|-|TRBJ1-5|TRBV7-9
CASSSGQGAFQPQHF
TGTGCCAGCAGCTCGGGACAGGGGGCCTTTCAGCCCCAGCATTTT
>TRBD1|-|TRBJ1-2|TRBV28
CASSSGQGTGGYTF
TGTGCCAGCAGTTCGGGACAGGGTACCGGTGGCTACACCTTC
>-|-|TRBJ1-4|TRBV5-5
CASSYQGEKLFF
TGTGCCAGCAGCTACCAGGGTGAAAAACTGTTTTTT
>-|-|TRBJ1-2|TRBV30
CAWSAAGGRGYTF
TGTGCCTGGAGTGCCGCGGGGGGTAGAGGCTACACCTTC
>TRBD1|-|TRBJ1-4|TRBV7-9
CASSLIISTGREKLFF
TGTGCCAGCAGCTTAATTATCTCGACAGGGCGAGAAAAACTGTTTTTT
>-|-|TRBJ1-3|TRBV30
CAWKGRAKNTIYF
TGTGCCTGGAAAGGCAGGGCGAAAAACACCATATATTTT
>TRBD1|-|TRBJ1-5|TRBV30
CAWSTGAGQPQHF
TGTGCCTGGAGTACAGGGGCCGGTCAGCCCCAGCATTTT
>-|-|TRBJ1-5|TRBV19
CASSIVFGGLGDQPQHF
TGTGCCAGTAGTATAGTTTTCGGGGGTTTAGGAGATCAGCCCCAGCATTTT
>TRBD1|-|TRBJ1-2|TRBV9
CASSFGQGAGEGYTF
TGTGCCAGCAGCTTCGGACAGGGGGCTGGGGAGGGCTACACCTTC
>-|-|TRBJ2-7|TRBV4-1
CASSQDRTGPIHYEQYF
TGCGCCAGCAGCCAAGATCGAACAGGGCCTATCCATTACGAGCAGTACTTC
>TRBD2|-|TRBJ2-5|TRBV9
CASSVGGGLAGPQETQYF
TGTGCCAGCAGCGTAGGTGGGGGACTAGCGGGGCCCCAAGAGACCCAGTACTTC
>TRBD1|-|TRBJ2-7|TRBV6-6
CASSRQGPEAYEQYF
TGTGCCAGCAGTAGACAGGGGCCCGAGGCCTACGAGCAGTACTTC
>-|once|TRBJ1-5|TRBV7-2
CASSLWAGQPQHF
TGTGCCAGCAGCTTATGGGCGGGACAGCCCCAGCATTTT
>-|-|TRBJ1-1|TRBV2
CASSQTTDGGHLRGAFF
TGTGCCAGCAGTCAAACAACCGACGGAGGGCACCTCAGGGGAGCTTTCTTT
>TRBD2|-|TRBJ2-3|TRBV28
CASSYFSGRVSSGTDTQYF
TGTGCCAGCAGTTATTTCAGCGGGAGGGTTTCTAGTGGCACAGATACGCAGTATTTT
>-|-|TRBJ1-5|TRBV19
CASSIGPEGQPQHF
TGTGCCAGTAGTATAGGGCCCGAAGGTCAGCCCCAGCATTTT
>-|-|TRBJ1-1|TRBV5-1
CASSVGTETEAFF
TGCGCCAGCAGCGTGGGGACGGAAACTGAAGCTTTCTTT
>TRBD1|-|TRBJ1-2|TRBV28
CASGQGDYGYTF
TGTGCCAGCGGACAGGGGGACTATGGCTACACCTTC
>TRBD1|-|TRBJ2-6|TRBV6-1
CASSEVWQGATGANVLTF
TGTGCCAGCAGTGAAGTGTGGCAGGGGGCGACTGGGGCCAACGTCCTGACTTTC
>-|-|TRBJ2-1|TRBV7-3
CASSFSGDEQFF
TGTGCCAGCAGCTTCTCGGGAGACGAGCAGTTCTTC
>-|-|TRBJ2-7|TRBV28
CASALGGASSYEQYF
TGTGCCAGCGCTTTGGGGGGAGCGAGCTCCTACGAGCAGTACTTC
>-|-|TRBJ2-7|TRBV7-9
CASSVGVDQFSYEQYF
TGTGCCAGCAGTGTGGGAGTAGACCAGTTCTCCTACGAGCAGTACTTC
>-|-|TRBJ2-7|TRBV6-5
CASRSRSYSYEQYF
TGTGCCAGCAGAAGTCGGAGTTATTCCTACGAGCAGTACTTC
>-|-|TRBJ2-7|TRBV30
CAWSQDGATHLPYEQYF
TGTGCCTGGAGTCAAGACGGCGCGACCCACCTCCCCTACGAGCAGTACTTC
>TRBD1|-|TRBJ1-1|TRBV30
CACGTGTGFRTFF
TGTGCCTGCGGTACCGGGACAGGGTTTAGAACTTTCTTT